The sequence of this T cell receptor beta chain was determined in a study of T-cell memory formation after mild COVID-19. The study's findings and limits: Clones contracting across day 15 to 85 had a balanced CD4/CD8 profile; later expanding clones leaned CD4+. CM and EM subsets held most contracting CD4+ clones; EMRA held CD8+ ones. There were some responding clones in pre-infection memory, which suggested that cross-reactive memory had joined.

TCRdb passed the 5' RACE reads through MiXCR, listing each CDR3 protein once. This sample has fewer than 250,000 distinct CDR3 sequences, with about 10% found just once. Ten or more counts support this clonotype. Its antigen is as yet unknown. Trimming shortened V by 5 bases and J by 4 bases, and 11 bases separated the two germline ends. Germline CDR1 SEHNR, CDR2 FQNEAQ (reference sequence). The CDR3 runs 14 residues. This sequence joins TRBV7-9 and TRBJ2-2; the D is unclear. The origin of this receptor is a man younger than 30 who had mild COVID-19 (a few samples of this study predate the infection). Cell type and time point are not known. Input material: PBMCs or a T cell subset sorted from them (not recorded which). This chain's CDR3 is CASSHRVPTGELFF. As DNA, the CDR3 is TGTGCCAGCAGCCACCGGGTCCCCACCGGGGAGCTGTTTTTT. Complete variable domain (other parts from reference TRBV7-9 and TRBJ2-2): DTGVSQNPRHKITKRGQNVTFRCDPISEHNRLYWYRQTLGQGPEFLTYFQNEAQLEKSRLLSDRFSAERPKGSFSTLEIQRTEQGDSAMYLCASSHRVPTGELFFGEGSRLTVL.